These T cell receptor beta chains were read from a single sample in a study of blood T cell repertoires in COVID-19. Here immunoSEQ multiplex PCR was the method, and the copy in TCRdb shows in-frame clones only, minus some. The table records 150,000 or so clones, 70% to 90% of them present only once. Sample: PBMCs or T cells enriched from blood (not recorded which). All receptors come from a woman between 45 and 60 years old who had recovered from COVID-19. Each CDR3 is given without its conserved first and last residue.

V gene	J gene	CDR3 length	CDR3 protein
TRBV5-5	TRBJ2-2	14	ASSIIAGLNTGELF
TRBV28	TRBJ1-4	12	ASKGRTFNEKLF
TRBV11-3	TRBJ2-3	14	ASSLGVGDNTDTQY
TRBV18	TRBJ1-4	14	ASSPIPGQGDEKLF
TRBV19	TRBJ2-5	11	ASGGGKQETQY
TRBV19	TRBJ1-5	12	ASSPRHNNQPQH
TRBV10-2	TRBJ1-5	13	ARGEGFWSNQPQH
TRBV7-2	TRBJ1-2	12	ASVVGGGLYGYT
TRBV5-1	TRBJ2-6	12	ASSLQGGANVLT
TRBV28	TRBJ1-2	11	ASCNDGTVGYT
TRBV7-2	TRBJ1-5	15	ASSPAQTVYSNQPQH
TRBV4-2	TRBJ1-1	12	ASSQDLVNTEAF
TRBV7-9	TRBJ2-1	14	ASSLPLRTPYNEQF
TRBV29-1	TRBJ1-2	11	SVEASPSYGYT
TRBV11-3	TRBJ2-1	13	ASSLGGRGLDEQF
TRBV11-2	TRBJ2-6	15	ASSPQGRKAGANVLT
TRBV9	TRBJ1-5	14	ASSSGPGTRGQPQH
TRBV9	TRBJ2-5	14	ASSFGGTAEGETQY
TRBV4-3	TRBJ1-2	14	ASSQLLRTDYYGYT
TRBV11-2	TRBJ1-4	13	ASRPQGSTNEKLF
TRBV28	TRBJ1-5	12	ASSSGQGGKPQH
TRBV5-1	TRBJ1-2	13	ASSGGGTGGDGYT
TRBV13	TRBJ2-1	14	ASSPHRLAGGGEQF
TRBV27	TRBJ1-2	11	ASTPGGNLGYT
TRBV4-1	TRBJ1-4	13	ASSQEGAGWEKLF
TRBV18	TRBJ1-4	11	ASSRQGNEKLF
TRBV19	TRBJ1-5	21	ASSISRTFAAFGQGASNQPQH
TRBV30	TRBJ2-2	13	AWSGTGVSTGELF
TRBV9	TRBJ2-3	14	ASSVAPDPGTDTQY
TRBV7-2	TRBJ1-1	11	ASSFGGDTEAF
TRBV7-9	TRBJ1-1	12	ASSLVLSNTEAF
TRBV5-6	TRBJ1-4	12	ASSWTGGKEKLF
TRBV9	TRBJ1-4	13	ASSVEDRVGEKLF
TRBV27	TRBJ1-1	13	ASSSPRGQGTEAF
TRBV7-2	TRBJ1-6	11	ASREGRDAPLH
TRBV5-1	TRBJ2-3	15	ASSLGTIAGGSDTQY
TRBV7-9	TRBJ1-3	11	ASSLSTGNTIY
TRBV5-5	TRBJ1-3	14	ASSFLGADSGNTIY
TRBV19	TRBJ1-1	11	ASSRGVRTEAF
TRBV4-1	TRBJ1-5	14	ASSQHTTGTYQPQH
TRBV19	TRBJ1-2	11	ASTTTQNYGYT
TRBV5-4	TRBJ1-1	12	ASSLTGTNTEAF
TRBV3-1/TRBV3-2	TRBJ1-4	13	ASSLRTGGAEKLF
TRBV7-2	TRBJ2-1	13	ASSFGPSGIEEQF
TRBV28	TRBJ1-1	9	ASSLASEAF
TRBV2	TRBJ1-4	9	ASKREEKLF
TRBV4-1	TRBJ1-2	13	ASSYPGQTNYGYT
TRBV5-1	TRBJ2-3	12	ASSAGRTRDTQY
TRBV7-2	TRBJ2-1	11	ASTPFEYNEQF
TRBV15	TRBJ1-1	13	ATSRDLGTPVEAF
TRBV27	TRBJ1-6	13	ASSLGRVYNSPLH
TRBV6-5	TRBJ1-6	11	ASRDREGSPLH
TRBV29-1	TRBJ1-2	12	SARRQGLDYGYT
TRBV10-3	TRBJ1-5	13	AISESEDSGKPQH
TRBV27	TRBJ1-2	13	ASSLLAIPFYGYT
TRBV3-1/TRBV3-2	TRBJ1-6	13	ASSPTGVLNSPLH
TRBV7-8	TRBJ1-2	11	ASSSRDANGYT
TRBV19	TRBJ1-1	13	ASSLTDRALREAF
TRBV5-1	TRBJ1-2	12	ASSLGTGGYGYT
TRBV5-1	TRBJ1-2	12	ASSPGQVDGGYT